Below are 9 T cell receptor beta chains sequenced from a single sample in a study of blood T cell repertoires in COVID-19. TCRdb keeps only in-frame clones here, not all; method: immunoSEQ multiplex PCR. In the table there are about 190,000 clones, under 85% of which are singletons. Sequenced material: peripheral blood. These receptors were obtained from a woman aged 40 to 50 with acute or convalescent COVID-19.

J is TRBJ1-2 and V is TRBV5-8; 7 bases are shared with TRBD1. The CDR3 consists of 13 residues. V shed 5 bases and J 3 bases; nucleotides not matched to a gene: 4. Germline V gives CDR1 SGHTS, CDR2 YDEGEE. CDR3 protein: CASRPRGDYGYTF. The DNA for the CDR3 is TGTGCCAGCAGGCCCAGGGGGGACTATGGCTACACCTTC. Supplemented by reference TRBV5-8 and TRBJ1-2, the full variable domain reads EAGVTQSPTHLIKTRGQQATLRCSPISGHTSVYWYQQALGLGLQFLLWYDEGEERNRGNFPPRFSGRQFPNYSSELNVNALELEDSALYLCASRPRGDYGYTFGSGTRLTVV.

This clone has only a few counts. The chain has TRBV5-6 and TRBJ2-4; D is perhaps TRBD1 (5 bases). This CDR3 comprises 13 residues. Trimming removed 0 bases at V and 8 bases at J, with 9 bases between. Per germline, CDR1 SGHDT and CDR2 YYEEEE. CDR3 coding DNA: TGTGCCAGCAGCTTGGTGGGGCCGGACATTCAGTACTTC. It is translated as CASSLVGPDIQYF.

The rearrangement uses TRBV11-3 and TRBJ2-2; 8 nucleotides match TRBD2. The V gene's germline CDR1 is SGHNT and CDR2 YENEEA. The V and J ends lost 5 bases and 8 bases, in that order; junction bases with no gene match: 7. The length of the CDR3 is 14 residues. CDR3 loop: CASSSGGRQGELFF. The CDR3 DNA reads TGTGCCAGCAGCAGCGGGGGCCGGCAGGGGGAGCTGTTTTTT.

The chain uses TRBV21-1 and TRBJ2-7; TRBD1, the D gene given by the table, was not confirmed from the DNA. TRBV21-1 constitutes a pseudogene. This CDR3 is 14 amino acids long. Here the CDR3 DNA reads TGTGCCAGCAGCAAAGGGGACAGGGGGCGCGAGCAGTACTTC. The encoded protein is CASSKGDRGREQYF.

The rearrangement joins TRBV7-8 to TRBJ2-3; tentative D call: TRBD2 (5 bases). This CDR3 is built from 16 residues. Trimming shortened V by 5 bases and J by 0 bases, and 15 bases separated the two germline ends. Germline V gene sequence: CDR1 SGHVS, CDR2 FQNEAQ. CDR3 bases: TGTGCCAGCAGCCCCCTGGACTCCGCTAGCACAGATACGCAGTATTTT. This sequence encodes CASSPLDSASTDTQYF.

The chain joins TRBV5-4 to TRBJ1-2; the match to TRBD1 covers 9 bases. With 4 bases clipped from V and 10 bases from J, the junction kept 5 bases outside the gene matches. Germline CDR1 SGHNT, CDR2 YYREEE (reference sequence). The CDR3 extends over 12 amino acids. Here the CDR3 DNA reads TGTGCCAGCAGCCCGGGGGACAGGGTCTACACCTTC. This codes for CASSPGDRVYTF.

This rearrangement joins TRBV6-1 to TRBJ1-4; no clear D. Germline CDR1 and CDR2: MNHNS and SASEGT. V lost 3 bases and J lost 8, with 16 bases in between. CDR3 length equals 15 residues. The CDR3 DNA is TGTGCCAGCAGTGAGACTCCGTCTCGGGGAGAAAAACTGTTTTTT. Its protein is CASSETPSRGEKLFF.

The V call is TRBV28, the J call TRBJ1-1; D remains unclear. Germline CDR1 MDHEN, CDR2 SYDVKM. V dropped 6 bases and J dropped 1 base, with 6 bases sitting between them. The CDR3 length is 12 residues. The DNA of the CDR3 is TGTGCCAGCAGAGAGGAGAACACTGAAGCTTTCTTT. It codes for CASREENTEAFF.

The rearrangement joins TRBV16 to TRBJ2-5, with a tentative D call TRBD1 (6 bases). This CDR3 is built from 15 residues. CDR1 is KGHSY, CDR2 FQNENV, per germline. V dropped 1 base and J dropped 2 bases, with 11 bases sitting between them. Here the CDR3 reads CASSQWNTGQETQYF. CDR3 sequence (DNA): TGTGCCAGCAGCCAATGGAATACAGGGCAAGAGACCCAGTACTTC.